The 20 T cell receptor beta chains given below trace back to one sample, sequenced in a study of cytotoxic CD8 clonotypes in ibrutinib-treated CLL. Assay: immunoSEQ multiplex PCR; the TCRdb copy retains only in-frame clones and omits some. The data contain about 160,000 clones, roughly 86% of them singletons. The source material was PBMCs, sampled after 12 months of ibrutinib treatment. These receptors were taken from a human donor with chronic lymphocytic leukemia.

Many counts were recorded for this clone. The chain has TRBV28 and TRBJ2-7, with 7 bases matching TRBD2. Germline trimming cut 6 bases from V and 2 bases from J; bases unmatched to any gene: 13. CDR3 length: 16 residues. Germline CDR1 is MDHEN and CDR2 is SYDVKM. The CDR3 nucleotides read TGTGCCAGCAGCCCCCTTACTAGCGTTGTCACCTACGAGCAGTACTTC. It encodes CASSPLTSVVTYEQYF.

The chain links TRBV15 to TRBJ2-1, with 8 bases fitting TRBD1. The CDR3 is 17 amino acids. J lost 8 bases, V lost 5 bases, and 17 bases had no gene match. CDR1 is LNHNV and CDR2 is YYDKDF in the germline V gene (reference sequence). CDR3 in amino acids: CATSPRPPGQVGDEQFF. The CDR3 nucleotides read TGTGCCACCAGCCCCCGACCCCCGGGACAGGTGGGGGATGAGCAGTTCTTC.

The rearrangement links TRBV27 to TRBJ2-1; the match to TRBD2 covers 8 bases. There are 12 residues in the CDR3. J lost 9 bases, V lost 5 bases, and 3 bases had no gene match. The germline CDR1 and CDR2 sequences are MNHEY and SMNVEV (reference sequence). CDR3 coding DNA: TGTGCCAGCAGTCTGCGGGGGGTTGAGCAGTTCTTC. Amino acid sequence: CASSLRGVEQFF.

The J gene is TRBJ1-1, the V gene TRBV28; D is uncertain. V was shortened by 8 bases and J by 0 bases, with 13 bases between the two germline ends. Per the germline V gene, CDR1 is MDHEN and CDR2 is SYDVKM. This CDR3 region has 14 residues. CDR3 nucleotide sequence: TGTGCCAGCCTATTCGACACCCTGAACACTGAAGCTTTCTTT. Residues: CASLFDTLNTEAFF. Complete variable domain (other parts from reference TRBV28 and TRBJ1-1): DVKVTQSSRYLVKRTGEKVFLECVQDMDHENMFWYRQDPGLGLRLIYFSYDVKMKEKGDIPEGYSVSREKKERFSLILESASTNQTSMYLCASLFDTLNTEAFFGQGTRLTVV.

The rearrangement links TRBV28 to TRBJ2-6; D call uncertain. From germline, CDR1 is MDHEN and CDR2 SYDVKM. There are 15 residues in the CDR3. V dropped 7 bases and J dropped 2 bases, with 12 bases sitting between them. In nucleotides, the CDR3 is TGTGCCAGCAAAACCCCATCGACTGGGGCCAACGTCCTGACTTTC. Translation: CASKTPSTGANVLTF.

The J gene is TRBJ2-3, the V gene TRBV29-1; a possible D gene is TRBD2 (6 bases). The V end was cut by 4 bases, the J end by 0 bases, with 14 bases between. CDR1 is SQVTM and CDR2 is ANQGSEA in the germline V gene. The CDR3 runs to 15 residues. CDR3 sequence reads: CSVARLGESTDTQYF. DNA of the CDR3: TGCAGCGTTGCCCGACTAGGGGAGAGCACAGATACGCAGTATTTT.

This clone was seen a single time. This chain connects TRBV6-1 to TRBJ1-2; D gene ambiguous. V lost 0 bases and J 7 bases, leaving 3 bases between the germline ends. Per germline, CDR1 MNHNS and CDR2 SASEGT. This CDR3 is built from 11 residues. The CDR3 is CASSEAGGYTF. CDR3 in DNA: TGTGCCAGCAGTGAAGCCGGTGGCTACACCTTC.

The chain is built from TRBV7-2 and TRBJ1-3; D gene ambiguous. The germline gives CDR1 SGHTA, CDR2 FQGNSA. Trimming removed 2 bases from V and 1 base from J, with 3 bases in between. This CDR3 is 13 amino acids long. The CDR3 bases are TGTGCCAGCAGCTTAACGTCTGGAAACACCATATATTTT. Encoded protein: CASSLTSGNTIYF.

This clone occurred many times. The gene calls are TRBV2 and TRBJ1-2; no firm D call. With 4 bases removed from V and 8 bases from J, the gap between germline ends came to 17 bases. The CDR3 extends over 14 amino acids. Germline V lookup: CDR1 SNHLY, CDR2 FYNNEI. The CDR3 coding sequence is TGTGCCAGCAGTGTGTCCAGCCAGGAATGGGGCTACACCTTC. This translates into CASSVSSQEWGYTF.

The chain links TRBV12-5 to TRBJ2-3; 9 nucleotides line up with TRBD2. Germline CDR1 is LGHNT and CDR2 is FRNRAP. The CDR3 covers 16 residues. V was pared by 7 bases and J by 3 bases, with 11 bases of the junction left unmatched. The CDR3 DNA is TGTGCTAGTGACGAGTCGGCGGGGGGGTGGACAGATACGCAGTATTTT. Its protein is CASDESAGGWTDTQYF.

The genes are TRBV6-4 and TRBJ1-5, with D maybe TRBD1 (5 bases). This CDR3 comprises 15 residues. Trimming removed 10 bases at V and 5 bases at J, with 21 bases between. Germline V gene sequence: CDR1 MRHNA, CDR2 SNTAGT. The CDR3 reads CATGGSPRWDQPQHF. The CDR3 DNA reads as TGTGCCACTGGGGGATCCCCACGTTGGGATCAGCCCCAGCATTTT.

The J gene is TRBJ2-1, the V gene TRBV28; 14 bases match TRBD2. CDR1 MDHEN and CDR2 SYDVKM come from the germline V gene. Trimming at V came to 0 bases and at J to 6 bases, leaving 7 bases not matched to a gene. The CDR3 runs to 18 residues. The CDR3 DNA reads TGTGCCAGCAGTTTATGGGGACTAGCGGGAGAGGTGGGCAATGAGCAGTTCTTC. Translation gives CASSLWGLAGEVGNEQFF.

The chain recombines TRBV7-2 with TRBJ1-2, with 9 bases identical to TRBD1. The V segment lost 5 bases and the J segment 5 bases; nucleotides outside the gene matches: 6. CDR3 length: 14 amino acids. The germline gives CDR1 SGHTA, CDR2 FQGNSA. CDR3 bases: TGTGCCAGCAGCCCGGACAGGGGACGGTATGGCTACACCTTC. This sequence encodes CASSPDRGRYGYTF.

The chain has TRBV6-5 and TRBJ1-6; TRBD1 aligns across 7 bases. This CDR3 has 15 residues. The V gene's germline CDR1 is MNHEY and CDR2 SVGAGI. Losses at the gene ends were 6 bases for V and 6 bases for J; bases not matched to a gene: 8. Here the CDR3 reads CASRGDSYLNSPLHF. The DNA for the CDR3 is TGTGCCAGCAGAGGGGACAGCTACCTTAATTCACCCCTCCACTTT.

This chain joins TRBV4-1 and TRBJ2-5; TRBD1 aligns across 7 bases. CDR1 and CDR2 from the germline V gene are MGHRA and YSYEKL. The CDR3 contains 20 residues. J lost 6 bases, V lost 0 bases, and 22 bases had no gene match. CDR3 protein: CASSQDSGGTAFLVRQTQYF. The CDR3 DNA reads as TGCGCCAGCAGCCAAGATTCAGGTGGGACAGCCTTCTTAGTTCGCCAGACCCAGTACTTC.

V is TRBV9 and J is TRBJ2-1; TRBD2 matches at 9 bases. CDR1 and CDR2 (germline): SGDLS, YYNGEE. CDR3 length equals 15 residues. Germline trimming cut 4 bases from V and 0 bases from J; bases unmatched to any gene: 2. The CDR3 DNA is TGTGCCAGCAGCCTAGCGGGGAGCTCCTACAATGAGCAGTTCTTC. This codes for CASSLAGSSYNEQFF.

The chain couples TRBV2 to TRBJ2-3, with no clear D. From germline, CDR1 is SNHLY and CDR2 FYNNEI. This CDR3 has 13 residues. The germline V and J ends were trimmed by 6 bases and 1 base, with 8 bases remaining between them. In DNA form, the CDR3 reads TGTGCCAGCAGGCGATCCGGCACAGATACGCAGTATTTT. Its protein is CASRRSGTDTQYF.

V and J are TRBV18 and TRBJ2-5, with a tentative D call TRBD2 (5 bases). V was trimmed by 3 bases and J by 1 base, leaving 21 bases between them. CDR3 size: 18 residues. Germline values: CDR1 KGHSH, CDR2 LQKENI. This chain's CDR3 is CASSPSKTTTLPQETQYF. The CDR3 nucleotides are TGTGCCAGCTCACCCAGCAAAACGACTACTCTCCCCCAAGAGACCCAGTACTTC.

This clone was picked up a small number of times. This sequence joins TRBV4-3 and TRBJ2-3; 7 nucleotides match TRBD1. J was trimmed by 5 bases and V by 4 bases; bases with no gene match: 9. The CDR3 sequence is 15 residues long. Germline lookup yields CDR1 LGHNA and CDR2 YSLEER. The DNA for the CDR3 is TGCGCCAGCAGCCCACGAGACAGGGATGTAGATACGCAGTATTTT. Residues: CASSPRDRDVDTQYF.

The V gene is TRBV7-2, the J gene TRBJ2-5; 13 positions match TRBD2. CDR1 is SGHTA, CDR2 FQGNSA, per germline. The J segment lost 4 bases and the V segment lost 2 bases, leaving 10 bases of the junction unmatched. The CDR3 is 18 residues long. CDR3 coding DNA: TGTGCCAGCAGCTTACTTGGGACTAGCGGGATGTTCAGAGAGACCCAGTACTTC. Residues: CASSLLGTSGMFRETQYF.